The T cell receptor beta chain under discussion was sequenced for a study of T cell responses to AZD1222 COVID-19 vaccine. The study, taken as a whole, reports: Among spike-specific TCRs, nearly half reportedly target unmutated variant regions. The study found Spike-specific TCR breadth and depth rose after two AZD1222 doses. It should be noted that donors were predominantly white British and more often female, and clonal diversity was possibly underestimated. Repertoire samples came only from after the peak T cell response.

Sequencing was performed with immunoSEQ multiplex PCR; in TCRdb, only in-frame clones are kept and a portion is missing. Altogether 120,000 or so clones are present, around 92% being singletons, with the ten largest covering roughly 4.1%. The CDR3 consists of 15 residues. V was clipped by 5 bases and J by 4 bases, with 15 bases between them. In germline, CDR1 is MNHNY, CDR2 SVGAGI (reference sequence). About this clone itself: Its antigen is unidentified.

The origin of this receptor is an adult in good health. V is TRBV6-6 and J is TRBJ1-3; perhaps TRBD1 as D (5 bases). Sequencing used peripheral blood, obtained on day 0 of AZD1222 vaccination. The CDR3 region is CASSRPGPKGNTIYF. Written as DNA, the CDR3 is TGTGCCAGCAGTCGCCCGGGACCAAAAGGAAACACCATATATTTT.